This T cell receptor (beta chain) comes out of a study of shared clonotypes between healthy human individuals (dated by TCRdb to between 2020 and 2021). Describing the broader study: The cohort included three men and a couple of women between 18 and 49 years of age. For each donor, three plates each were used for CD4 naive and CD4 memory, two plates were used for CD8 naive, and one plate was used for CD8 memory. To estimate repertoire size and how much clonotypes are shared between individuals, the study performed deep sequencing of blood TCR repertoires from a handful of healthy adults. Different laboratories and diverse techniques were used to prepare libraries and sequence TCR repertoires, to increase sequencing depth and limit assay-specific biases. Between about 0.85 and 8.9 billion PBMCs per donor were obtained by leukapheresis.

TCR CDR3 regions were amplified from genomic DNA by multiplex PCR using the deep immunoSEQ assay. Genomic DNA extracted from each cell subset was distributed evenly over all wells of several immunoSEQ 96-well plates, and each plate served as one replicate. For sorted subsets, about 0.2 ug genomic DNA, equal to 30,000 to 35,000 T cell genomes, was loaded into each replicate PCR. Purified libraries were quantified with a Qubit 3.0 fluorometer, sized on a Bioanalyzer 2100, and re-quantified with the KAPA Library Quantification kit. Every immunoSEQ 96-well plate was sequenced on a dedicated single-read 150-cycle Illumina NextSeq 550 flow cell. The study's own analysis went as follows. Because only junctional sequences without quality scores were contained in the immunoSEQ output, filtering matching that applied to full-length reads could not be performed. To assign V/J genes and CDR3, sequences were annotated against IMGT germline references using PyIR, a Python wrapper for IgBLAST v1.9. Reads with weak V/J assignments (E-value above 1e-6), missing CDR3, stop codons, out-of-frame junctions, or ambiguous translated residues were removed. A V3J clonotype was defined by an identical inferred V gene, J gene, and CDR3 amino acid sequence. Percentage overlap between repertoires was calculated by dividing the number of shared unique clonotypes by the size of the smaller repertoire. Repertoire richness was assessed with RTK rarefaction, the Chao1 estimator, and Recon v2.1 estimates of unobserved clonotypes. OLGA was used to compute generation probabilities for all TCRbeta clonotypes that the gDNA method yielded from a handful of donors. Here the immuneACCESS table is served through TCRdb, limited to in-frame sequences with V and J called. Missing clones are a known gap in these copies; in checked studies unresolved V genes cover under half, and the rest lacks a known reason. V and J calls and clone size are given by that table; D and trimming were obtained from the DNA. The sample profile shows a few hundred thousand clones; around 97% of them were found once. Less than 0.065% of the sample lies in the top ten.

Comments on this clone: Its antigen remains undetermined. Base qualities were left out, and no much larger clone turns up one base away.

Healthy HIV-negative adults with no recently reported acute infections or vaccinations were included as donors. Every donor was a Caucasian adult living in Nashville, Tennessee, USA. CD4+ T cells were enriched by magnetic negative selection; naive cells were then positively selected on CD45RA, and the negative fraction formed the memory subset. Blood was obtained by leukapheresis, after which PBMCs were separated by Ficoll-Histopaque density gradient centrifugation and cryopreserved in liquid nitrogen vapor phase. Purity and quantity of every magnetically sorted T cell population were checked by analytical flow cytometry. Genomic DNA was isolated from every sorted fraction and measured by UV absorbance on a Nanodrop 2000c. Broader findings and caveats from the paper: Naive subsets generally had larger estimated clonotype richness than memory subsets. Because the study included only a small number of donors, the genetic and exposure-history diversity represented was limited. Incomplete sequencing was indicated by rarefaction of sorted-subset datasets, despite the large sequencing depth. Across a handful of donors, approximately 5% of naive CD4, 3% to 4% of naive CD8, 2% to 2.5% of memory CD4, and over 0.35% of memory CD8 clonotypes were shared. Clonotypes shared by all four sorted-subset donors showed higher generation probabilities than non-shared clonotypes. Pairwise subsampling indicated that sequencing depth was expected to affect the degree of clonotype sharing among donors. Sampling was restricted to blood, and TCR repertoires in tissue are likely to differ from TCR repertoires in blood.

The TCR sequence derives from a woman in her 30s in good health. The sequencing sample was made of naive CD4+ T cells sorted from blood. The cell subset or site label on this specimen signifies: CD45RA+ positively selected.

The encoded CDR3 is CASSLTGLVDTQYF. The sequence in DNA is TGTGCCAGCTCACTCACAGGGCTGGTCGATACGCAGTATTTT. The rearrangement joined TRBV18 to TRBJ2-3; a tentative D match to TRBD1 spans 6 bases. Relative to germline, V is 4 bases shorter and J is 6 bases shorter, with 14 bases between their ends. The CDR3 sequence holds 14 residues, the cysteine and phenylalanine included. The only DNA kept is the CDR3, 42 bases in frame from the first base. Looking up the germline V gene yields CDR1 KGHSH and CDR2 LQKENI.